What follows are 18 T cell receptor beta chains derived from one specimen sequenced in a study of cytomegalovirus exposure and HLA in healthy donors. The PCR ran on 60 Vbeta and 13 Jbeta primers. The table came from immunoSEQ multiplex PCR; TCRdb's copy has only in-frame clones and leaves some out. The sample contains over 70,000 clones, 76% of which appear only once. Sequenced: PBMCs. The receptors here all came from a male donor in good health and CMV-seronegative.

The chain links TRBV28 to TRBJ2-3; 13 bases fit TRBD2. The germline V gene encodes CDR1 MDHEN and CDR2 SYDVKM. V was clipped by 2 bases and J by 6 bases; unmatched bases: 2. The CDR3 sequence is 15 residues long. The CDR3 nucleotides read TGTGCCAGCAGTTTAGGGACTAGCGGGATTGATACGCAGTATTTT. Translated: CASSLGTSGIDTQYF.

The J gene is TRBJ2-1, the V gene TRBV27; D is perhaps TRBD2 (6 bases). V dropped 6 bases and J dropped 4 bases, with 10 bases sitting between them. This CDR3 region has 13 residues. Germline lookup yields CDR1 MNHEY and CDR2 SMNVEV (reference sequence). Here the CDR3 DNA reads TGTGCCAGCAGGTCCGGACTATACAATGAGCAGTTCTTC. Protein: CASRSGLYNEQFF.

The rearrangement joins TRBV28 to TRBJ2-5, with unresolved D. The germline V gene has CDR1 MDHEN and CDR2 SYDVKM. The V end lost 7 bases, the J end lost 5 bases, and 14 bases lay between the germline ends. CDR3 length: 13 residues. CDR3 in amino acids: CASTPQPGETQYF. The CDR3 DNA reads as TGTGCCAGCACCCCACAGCCTGGGGAGACCCAGTACTTC.

This chain joins TRBV19 and TRBJ1-1; TRBD1 might be the D (6 bases). With 2 bases removed from V and 7 bases from J, the gap between germline ends came to 11 bases. Germline CDR1 and CDR2: LNHDA and SQIVND (reference sequence). The CDR3 runs 13 residues. The CDR3 reads CASSIQGYGEAFF. CDR3 nucleotide sequence: TGTGCCAGTAGTATACAGGGGTATGGTGAAGCTTTCTTT.

The chain recombines TRBV27 with TRBJ1-1; 8 positions match TRBD1. Germline CDR1 MNHEY, CDR2 SMNVEV (reference sequence). The CDR3 has 16 amino acids. Trimming removed 5 bases from V and 1 base from J; junction bases left unmatched: 9. CDR3 sequence: CASSRSTGGWNTEAFF. CDR3 nucleotides: TGTGCCAGCAGTCGATCCACAGGGGGTTGGAACACTGAAGCTTTCTTT.

The rearrangement uses TRBV6-6 and TRBJ1-3; D is unresolved. The CDR3 contains 13 residues. The germline V and J ends were trimmed by 7 bases and 0 bases, with 7 bases remaining between them. CDR1 and CDR2 (germline): MNHNY, SVGAGI (reference sequence). The CDR3 nucleotides are TGTGCCAGCACGAGGGACTCTGGAAACACCATATATTTT. Protein sequence: CASTRDSGNTIYF.

Here the CDR3 DNA reads TGCAGCGTTCAAACAACTAATGAAAAACTGTTTTTT. Its translation: CSVQTTNEKLFF. V gene TRBV29-1 combines with J gene TRBJ1-4, with no clear D. From germline, CDR1 is SQVTM and CDR2 ANQGSEA. V lost 5 bases, J lost 0 bases, and 4 bases lay in between. The CDR3 is 12 amino acids.

This chain connects TRBV9 to TRBJ1-5; perhaps TRBD1 as D (5 bases). CDR1 and CDR2 from the germline V gene are SGDLS and YYNGEE. The CDR3 sequence is 15 residues long. V was shortened by 0 bases and J by 3 bases, with 10 bases between the two germline ends. CDR3 sequence: CASSVAGGANQPQHF. The CDR3, as DNA: TGTGCCAGCAGCGTAGCTGGCGGGGCCAATCAGCCCCAGCATTTT. The full variable domain, in which reference TRBV9 and TRBJ1-5 provide the parts outside the CDR3, is DSGVTQTPKHLITATGQRVTLRCSPRSGDLSVYWYQQSLDQGLQFLIQYYNGEERAKGNILERFSAQQFPDLHSELNLSSLELGDSALYFCASSVAGGANQPQHFGDGTRLSIL.

The chain has TRBV11-2 and TRBJ2-7; 8 bases are a match to TRBD1. V gave up 1 base and J gave up 2 bases; unmatched junction bases: 4. Germline CDR1 reads SGHAT; CDR2 reads FQNNGV. The CDR3 runs 15 residues. CDR3 nucleotides: TGTGCCAGCAGCTTAGTTCGACAGGGGACCTACGAGCAGTACTTC. Its protein product is CASSLVRQGTYEQYF.

V is TRBV6-1 and J is TRBJ1-2; 7 bases match TRBD1. Per the germline V gene, CDR1 is MNHNS and CDR2 is SASEGT. The J segment lost 4 bases and the V segment lost 6 bases, leaving 5 bases of the junction unmatched. The CDR3 runs 13 residues. The CDR3 DNA reads as TGTGCCAGCAGCCTCAGGGGGGTCTATGGCTACACCTTC. Its translation: CASSLRGVYGYTF.

J is TRBJ1-1 and V is TRBV11-2; D may be TRBD1 (5 bases). Deletions cut 3 bases from V and 13 bases from J, with 15 bases between. Germline V lookup: CDR1 SGHAT, CDR2 FQNNGV. The CDR3 covers 12 residues. CDR3 sequence: CASSLGGRVVFF. Here the CDR3 DNA reads TGTGCCAGCAGCTTGGGCGGCAGGGTTGTTTTCTTT.

V is TRBV7-9 and J is TRBJ1-1; 7 nucleotides align to TRBD1. In germline, CDR1 is SEHNR, CDR2 FQNEAQ (reference sequence). J lost 5 bases, V lost 5 bases, and 11 bases had no gene match. This CDR3 spans 15 amino acids. The CDR3 protein is CASSQNTGDGTEAFF. In DNA, the CDR3 is TGTGCCAGCAGCCAAAACACAGGGGATGGGACTGAAGCTTTCTTT.

Turning to this clone: At one of its ends the junction is not consistent with the germline gene, which may arise from a read error. V is TRBV18 and J is TRBJ2-5; D uncertain. The CDR3 has 12 amino acids. Germline CDR1 and CDR2: KGHSH and LQKENI. The CDR3 DNA follows: TGTGCCAGCTCACCGGAACAAGAGACTCAGTACTTC. This translates into CASSPEQETQYF.

The chain's CDR3 is CASADFSLTEAFF. In DNA, the CDR3 is TGTGCCAGCGCCGACTTCTCATTAACTGAAGCTTTCTTT. V and J are TRBV27 and TRBJ1-1, with no clear D. CDR1 and CDR2 (germline): MNHEY, SMNVEV (reference sequence). Trimming stripped 8 bases from V and 5 bases from J, with 15 bases between. CDR3 size: 13 residues.

A few counts support this clone. The genes are TRBV6-5 and TRBJ2-7; TRBD1 agrees at 10 bases. Trimming took 6 bases from V and 7 from J; bases not matched to a gene: 9. The CDR3 is 14 residues long. The V gene's germline CDR1 is MNHEY and CDR2 SVGAGI. The CDR3 loop reads CASSNRDRGGEQYF. The CDR3 region has the DNA TGTGCCAGCAGCAACCGGGACAGGGGTGGGGAGCAGTACTTC.

The chain links TRBV6-1 to TRBJ1-2; D is unresolved. CDR1 MNHNS and CDR2 SASEGT come from the germline V gene. V lost 3 bases, J lost 2 bases, and 10 bases lay in between. The CDR3 consists of 14 residues. CDR3 nucleotide sequence: TGTGCCAGCAGTGAGGCAGATATGAACTATGGCTACACCTTC. Residues: CASSEADMNYGYTF.

The rearrangement links TRBV7-2 to TRBJ1-1, with TRBD1 matching 11 bases. The CDR3 has 14 residues. Germline CDR1 SGHTA, CDR2 FQGNSA. The junction had 5 bases not matched to a gene; V was cut back by 5 bases and J by 6 bases. CDR3 loop: CASSKGQGVPEAFF. Written as DNA, the CDR3 is TGTGCCAGCAGCAAGGGACAGGGGGTGCCTGAAGCTTTCTTT.

This clone was seen a single time. The genes are TRBV7-3 and TRBJ2-1; the match to TRBD1 covers 7 bases. The CDR3 is 15 amino acids. Unmatched junction bases numbered 6, after V lost 5 bases and J lost 2 bases. CDR1 and CDR2 from the germline V gene are SGHTA and FQGTGA. The DNA of the CDR3 is TGTGCCAGCAGCCTCGAGACAGGGCCCTACAATGAGCAGTTCTTC. This sequence encodes CASSLETGPYNEQFF. Full variable domain (missing parts from reference TRBV7-3 and TRBJ2-1): GAGVSQTPSNKVTEKGKYVELRCDPISGHTALYWYRQSLGQGPEFLIYFQGTGAADDSGLPNDRFFAVRPEGSVSTLKIQRTERGDSAVYLCASSLETGPYNEQFFGPGTRLTVL.